This T cell receptor beta chain is from a study of cytomegalovirus exposure and HLA in healthy donors. General observations from the study: In a later analysis, several top co-occurrence clusters appeared linked to parvovirus B19, influenza, CMV and Epstein-Barr virus.

Use of 60 Vbeta and 13 Jbeta primers characterized the PCR. Sequenced by immunoSEQ multiplex PCR; TCRdb stores in-frame clones only, minus some. The repertoire holds roughly 250,000 clones, with about four fifths as singletons. The germline V and J ends were trimmed by 0 bases and 2 bases, with 14 bases remaining between them. This CDR3 spans 16 amino acids. Germline loops: CDR1 MGHRA, CDR2 YSYEKL. As for this clone: What it recognizes is unknown.

V and J are TRBV4-1 and TRBJ2-7; a possible D gene is TRBD2 (7 bases). The specimen sequenced was PBMCs. This sequence was found in a girl aged 2 to 9 in good health and CMV-seronegative. The CDR3 here is CASSQEWGGATYEQYF. CDR3 DNA sequence: TGCGCCAGCAGCCAAGAATGGGGGGGGGCCACCTACGAGCAGTACTTC.